The clone carrying this T cell receptor (beta chain) was seen more than once but under ten times. This sample stems from a study of regulatory T cells in long-lasting Graves disease. The V end was cut by 5 bases, the J end by 3 bases, with 17 bases between. This CDR3 region has 14 residues. The germline V gene encodes CDR1 SQVTM and CDR2 ANQGSEA. Time point denoted: newly diagnosed GD, antithyroid drugs for less than 3 months. From RNA extracted from PBMCs, the TCR library was made. The authors built TCR beta libraries using iRepertoire HTBI primers and Arm-PCR of CDR3 regions. Via MiXCR, TCRdb re-called the multiplex PCR reads, giving one row per CDR3 protein. The sample lists roughly 420,000 distinct CDR3 sequences, about 15% occurring once. These data were likewise used in another study, on T cells in Graves' hyperthyroidism and ophthalmopathy. That report notes: Also found in blood were most expanded thyroid clonotypes above 0.001.

This TCR came from a woman between 50 and 59 years old with Graves disease. The chain uses TRBV29-1 and TRBJ2-7; no definite D call. Sequencing used peripheral blood mononuclear cells (PBMCs), obtained at new diagnosis, from a patient treated with antithyroid drugs. CDR3 protein: CSVLVGWTYYEQYF. In nucleotides, the CDR3 is TGCAGCGTTCTGGTGGGGTGGACCTACTACGAGCAGTACTTC.